This T cell receptor beta chain was captured by sequencing in a study of blood T cell repertoires in COVID-19. About the research overall: The study drew acute and convalescent COVID-19 samples from the United States, Italy and Spain.

A note on this clone: A read error may account for a junction end that differs from germline.

Only in-frame clones appear in the TCRdb table, and some are missing; sequencing was by immunoSEQ multiplex PCR. In the table there are about 110,000 clones, 72% of which are singletons. Sequencing used peripheral blood. The receptor was isolated from a woman in her fifties or sixties with acute or convalescent COVID-19.

The CDR3 loop is CASSGTGIDF. The CDR3 DNA reads as TGTGCCAGCAGTGGGACAGGGATAGACTTC. The chain combines TRBV28 with TRBJ2-7; 9 bases are shared with TRBD1. The germline V gene has CDR1 MDHEN and CDR2 SYDVKM. This CDR3 has 10 residues.